Each of the 17 T cell receptor beta chains below was sequenced from the same sample in a study of radiation and T cells in renal cell carcinoma. Time point here: baseline pretreatment blood. Specified treatment: 15 Gy SBRT to primary tumor, nephrectomy 4 weeks later. Profiling relied on immunoSEQ multiplex PCR, and the TCRdb table lists in-frame clones only, not all of them. Of about 130,000 clones listed, 80% to 85% are singletons. The material was blood, obtained from a patient whose treatment included radiotherapy and nephrectomy. These TCRs come from a woman in her sixties with renal cell carcinoma.

The gene calls are TRBV19 and TRBJ1-5; D might be TRBD1 (5 bases). Germline V lookup: CDR1 LNHDA, CDR2 SQIVND (reference sequence). Trimming removed 1 base at V and 7 bases at J, with 14 bases between. This CDR3 spans 15 amino acids. CDR3 sequence (DNA): TGTGCCAGTAGTATAGTAGGGGCCCTGGGACAGCCCCAGCATTTT. Protein: CASSIVGALGQPQHF.

This clone has a single count. The chain is built from TRBV10-1 and TRBJ2-1; no clear D. V was cut by 5 bases and J by 9 bases, with 11 bases left in between. Germline CDR1 is WNHNN and CDR2 is SYGVQD (reference sequence). The length of the CDR3 is 12 residues. The CDR3 DNA sequence: TGCGCCAGCAGTTCAACGTCAATTGAGCAGTTCTTC. This sequence encodes CASSSTSIEQFF.

This clone was seen more than once but under ten times. The gene calls are TRBV19 and TRBJ1-1; TRBD1 matches at 8 bases. The CDR3 sequence is 16 residues long. Germline loops: CDR1 LNHDA, CDR2 SQIVND (reference sequence). The V gene end was trimmed by 5 bases and the J gene end by 1 base; junction bases not matched to a gene: 9. The CDR3: CASSGRTGSGNTEAFF. The CDR3 region has the DNA TGTGCCAGTAGTGGGAGGACAGGGTCAGGGAACACTGAAGCTTTCTTT.

J is TRBJ1-5 and V is TRBV6-6, with TRBD1 matching over 7 bases. Germline CDR1 is MNHNY and CDR2 is SVGAGI (reference sequence). The CDR3 spans 16 residues. The ends lost 5 bases at V and 3 bases at J; junction bases unmatched: 10. For the CDR3, the DNA is TGTGCCAGCAGTCATACGGGACAGCTACTCAATCAGCCCCAGCATTTT. This translates into CASSHTGQLLNQPQHF.

CDR3 in DNA: TGTGCCAGCAGTGGGACAGCCAATTCACCCCTCCACTTT. Translating gives CASSGTANSPLHF. This chain joins TRBV6-1 and TRBJ1-6, with D possibly being TRBD1 (6 bases). Germline V gives CDR1 MNHNS, CDR2 SASEGT. The CDR3 contains 13 residues. V was pared by 4 bases and J by 7 bases, with 8 bases between.

This chain connects TRBV6-1 to TRBJ1-1; D uncertain. CDR1 is MNHNS and CDR2 is SASEGT in the germline V gene. Trimming stripped 5 bases from V and 6 bases from J, with 16 bases between. The CDR3 covers 14 residues. The CDR3, as DNA: TGTGCCAGCAGTAGCCTCCGTTCGGTCGCTGAAGCTTTCTTT. Translating gives CASSSLRSVAEAFF.

This clone has more than one count but fewer than ten. V and J are TRBV28 and TRBJ2-3; 11 nucleotides match TRBD1. This CDR3 has 17 amino acids. J was trimmed by 3 bases and V by 7 bases; bases with no gene match: 12. CDR1 and CDR2 (germline): MDHEN, SYDVKM. This CDR3 reads CASNTRTGGKRTDTQYF. The CDR3, as DNA: TGTGCCAGCAACACCCGGACAGGGGGCAAGAGGACAGATACGCAGTATTTT.

The chain links TRBV6-5 to TRBJ2-3; 8 nucleotides match TRBD1. Germline assignment: CDR1 MNHEY and CDR2 SVGAGI. V was pared by 0 bases and J by 4 bases, with 3 bases of the junction left unmatched. This CDR3 is built from 15 residues. DNA for the CDR3: TGTGCCAGCAGTTACTCGGGCAGGGGGCCAGATACGCAGTATTTT. Translated: CASSYSGRGPDTQYF.

This chain links TRBV18 with TRBJ2-7; D remains unclear. Per germline, CDR1 KGHSH and CDR2 LQKENI. This CDR3 is 13 amino acids long. V gave up 2 bases and J gave up 2 bases, with 7 bases separating them. The CDR3 coding sequence is TGTGCCAGCTCACCAACGGGTACCTACGAGCAGTACTTC. Amino acid sequence: CASSPTGTYEQYF. The variable domain in full, with the rest retrieved from reference TRBV18 and TRBJ2-7, is NAGVMQNPRHLVRRRGQEARLRCSPMKGHSHVYWYRQLPEEGLKFMVYLQKENIIDESGMPKERFSAEFPKEGPSILRIQQVVRGDSAAYFCASSPTGTYEQYFGPGTRLTVT.

The chain combines TRBV6-6 with TRBJ1-1; D uncertain. Trimming shortened V by 7 bases and J by 4 bases, and 13 bases separated the two germline ends. Germline V gene sequence: CDR1 MNHNY, CDR2 SVGAGI (reference sequence). CDR3 length: 13 amino acids. Written as DNA, the CDR3 is TGTGCCAGCAAAGGACTGTCCGGCACTGAAGCTTTCTTT. Encoded protein: CASKGLSGTEAFF.

A few counts support this clone. The V call is TRBV29-1, the J call TRBJ2-7, with 8 bases that match TRBD1. The CDR3 loop spans 14 amino acids. After removal of 6 bases from V and 0 bases from J, the junction contained 7 bases not matched to a gene. Germline V gives CDR1 SQVTM, CDR2 ANQGSEA. The CDR3 protein is CSVRGQATSYEQYF. CDR3 DNA sequence: TGCAGCGTGAGGGGACAGGCGACCTCCTACGAGCAGTACTTC.

V and J are TRBV11-3 and TRBJ2-1; 11 bases line up with TRBD2. Germline V gene lookup returns CDR1 SGHNT and CDR2 YENEEA. This CDR3 contains 15 residues. V lost 3 bases to trimming and J lost 9 bases; unmatched junction nucleotides: 7. This CDR3 is CASSLTSGAYGEQFF. In DNA form, the CDR3 reads TGTGCCAGCAGCTTGACTAGCGGGGCTTACGGTGAGCAGTTCTTC.

V gene TRBV29-1 combines with J gene TRBJ1-1, with 8 bases fitting TRBD1. Trimming at V came to 0 bases and at J to 1 base, leaving 13 bases not matched to a gene. CDR1 is SQVTM, CDR2 ANQGSEA, per germline. The length of the CDR3 is 18 residues. CDR3 region: CSVEDWDKKGQGNTEAFF. The CDR3 DNA reads as TGCAGCGTTGAAGATTGGGATAAAAAAGGACAGGGGAACACTGAAGCTTTCTTT.

This clone was seen a single time. Lacking the conserved final phenylalanine or tryptophan, this CDR3 likely reflects a read error. The rearrangement uses TRBV25-1 and TRBJ1-6; D gene uncertain. Trimming cost V 0 bases and J 0 bases, with 6 bases left between them. The V gene's germline CDR1 is MGHDK and CDR2 SYGVNS. The CDR3 runs 16 residues. The CDR3 sequence: CASSEYKSSYNSPLHS. The CDR3 DNA is TGTGCCAGCAGTGAATATAAGAGCTCCTATAATTCACCCCTCCACTCT.

The chain combines TRBV28 with TRBJ2-2; D is unresolved. This CDR3 is built from 13 residues. CDR1 is MDHEN and CDR2 is SYDVKM in the germline V gene. The germline V and J ends were trimmed by 1 base and 3 bases, with 3 bases remaining between them. The CDR3 bases are TGTGCCAGCAGTTTATCATACACCGGGGAGCTGTTTTTT. Translating it yields CASSLSYTGELFF.

The chain carries TRBV21-1 and TRBJ1-5; no check of the table's D call, TRBD1, against the DNA was made. TRBV21-1 is shown as a pseudogene. The CDR3 is made up of 19 amino acids. CDR3 in amino acids: CASSKAPFETGGENQPQHF. CDR3 bases: TGTGCCAGCAGCAAAGCGCCCTTTGAGACAGGGGGCGAAAATCAGCCCCAGCATTTT.

The J gene is TRBJ1-2, the V gene TRBV6-5; D possibly corresponds to TRBD1 (5 bases). Germline V gives CDR1 MNHEY, CDR2 SVGAGI. The V end was cut by 8 bases, the J end by 4 bases, with 8 bases between. The CDR3 totals 11 residues. CDR3 loop: CASGDSYGYTF. The CDR3 DNA reads as TGTGCCAGCGGTGACAGCTATGGCTACACCTTC.